This T cell receptor beta chain was recorded in a study of T-cell memory formation after mild COVID-19. This clonotype has only a few counts. Antigen unknown. Each CDR3 protein gets one entry after TCRdb re-called the 5' RACE reads with MiXCR. The table includes about 270,000 distinct CDR3 sequences, approximately 15% detected once. Study findings and constraints: Pre-infection memory held some responding clones, suggesting pre-existing cross-reactive T cells responded.

Sequencing was performed on PBMCs or a T cell subset sorted from them (not recorded which). This receptor was identified in an adult woman who had mild COVID-19 (a few samples of this study predate the infection). Cell type and time point are not known.

CDR3 residues: CSVGKREAVQETQYF. CDR3 DNA sequence: TGCAGCGTTGGTAAAAGGGAGGCGGTCCAAGAGACCCAGTACTTC. This chain connects TRBV29-1 to TRBJ2-5, with D perhaps matching TRBD2 (6 bases). CDR3 length: 15 amino acids. CDR1 SQVTM and CDR2 ANQGSEA come from the germline V gene. Trimming stripped 4 bases from V and 1 base from J, with 16 bases between.